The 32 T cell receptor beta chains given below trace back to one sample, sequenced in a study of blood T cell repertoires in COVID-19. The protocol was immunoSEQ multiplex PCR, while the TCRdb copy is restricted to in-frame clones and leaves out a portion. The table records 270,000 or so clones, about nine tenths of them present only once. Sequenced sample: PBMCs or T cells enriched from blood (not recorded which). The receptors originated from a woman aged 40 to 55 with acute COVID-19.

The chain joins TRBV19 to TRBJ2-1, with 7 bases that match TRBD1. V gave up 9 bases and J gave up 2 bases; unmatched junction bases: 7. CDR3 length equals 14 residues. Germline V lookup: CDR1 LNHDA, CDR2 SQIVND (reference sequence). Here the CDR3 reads CASRPGQTYNEQFF. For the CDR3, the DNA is TGTGCCAGCAGGCCGGGACAGACCTACAATGAGCAGTTCTTC.

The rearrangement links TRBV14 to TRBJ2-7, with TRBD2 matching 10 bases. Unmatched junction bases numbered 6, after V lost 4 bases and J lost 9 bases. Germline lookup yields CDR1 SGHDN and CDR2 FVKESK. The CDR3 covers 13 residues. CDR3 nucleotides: TGTGCCAGCAGCCCGGCTAGCGGGAGAGTGCAGTACTTC. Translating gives CASSPASGRVQYF. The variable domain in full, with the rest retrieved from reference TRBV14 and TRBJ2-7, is EAGVTQFPSHSVIEKGQTVTLRCDPISGHDNLYWYRRVMGKEIKFLLHFVKESKQDESGMPNNRFLAERTGGTYSTLKVQPAELEDSGVYFCASSPASGRVQYFGPGTRLTVT.

CDR3 amino acids: CASSQGLAGSLGNEQFF. The CDR3 region has the DNA TGCGCCAGCAGCCAGGGACTAGCGGGTTCCTTAGGCAATGAGCAGTTCTTC. This sequence joins TRBV5-1 and TRBJ2-1, with TRBD2 matching over 12 bases. CDR3 length equals 17 residues. Germline CDR1 SGHRS, CDR2 YFSETQ. V was pared by 4 bases and J by 6 bases, with 11 bases of the junction left unmatched.

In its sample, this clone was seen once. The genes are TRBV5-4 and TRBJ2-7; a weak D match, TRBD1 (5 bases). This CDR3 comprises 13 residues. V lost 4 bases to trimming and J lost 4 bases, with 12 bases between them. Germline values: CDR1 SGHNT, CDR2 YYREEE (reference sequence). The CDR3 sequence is CASSQGHTYEQYF. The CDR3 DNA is TGTGCCAGCAGCCAAGGACATACGTACGAGCAGTACTTC.

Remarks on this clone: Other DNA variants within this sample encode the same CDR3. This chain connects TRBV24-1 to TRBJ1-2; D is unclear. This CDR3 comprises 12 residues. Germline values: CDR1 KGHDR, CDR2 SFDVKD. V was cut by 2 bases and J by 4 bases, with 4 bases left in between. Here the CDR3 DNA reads TGTGCCACCAGTGATTCCGGCTATGGCTACACCTTC. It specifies CATSDSGYGYTF.

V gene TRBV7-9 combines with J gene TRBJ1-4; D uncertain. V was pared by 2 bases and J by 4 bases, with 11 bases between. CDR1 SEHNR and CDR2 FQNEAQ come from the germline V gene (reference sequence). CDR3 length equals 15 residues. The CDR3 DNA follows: TGTGCCAGCAGCTTATTTTCAGCGTTTAATGAAAAACTGTTTTTT. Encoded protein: CASSLFSAFNEKLFF.

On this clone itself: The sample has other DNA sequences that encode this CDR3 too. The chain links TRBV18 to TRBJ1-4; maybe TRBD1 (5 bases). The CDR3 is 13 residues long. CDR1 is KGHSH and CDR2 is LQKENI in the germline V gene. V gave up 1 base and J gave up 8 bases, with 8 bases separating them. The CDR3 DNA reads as TGTGCCAGCTCACCACGTACAGGAGAAAAACTGTTTTTT. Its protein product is CASSPRTGEKLFF.

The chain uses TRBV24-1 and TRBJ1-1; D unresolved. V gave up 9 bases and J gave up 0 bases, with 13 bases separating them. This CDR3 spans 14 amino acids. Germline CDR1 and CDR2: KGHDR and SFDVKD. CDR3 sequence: CATRGGSMNTEAFF. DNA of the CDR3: TGTGCCACCCGGGGAGGCAGCATGAACACTGAAGCTTTCTTT.

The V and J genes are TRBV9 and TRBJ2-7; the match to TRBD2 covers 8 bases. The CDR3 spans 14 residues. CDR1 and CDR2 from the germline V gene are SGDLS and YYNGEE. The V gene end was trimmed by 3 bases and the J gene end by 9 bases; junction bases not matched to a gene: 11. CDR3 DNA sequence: TGTGCCAGCAGCGCAAGCGGGAGTATGACCACGCAGTACTTC. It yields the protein CASSASGSMTTQYF.

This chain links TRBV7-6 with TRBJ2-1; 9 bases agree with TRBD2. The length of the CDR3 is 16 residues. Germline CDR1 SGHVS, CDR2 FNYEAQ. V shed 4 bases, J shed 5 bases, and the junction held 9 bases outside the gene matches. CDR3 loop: CASSSRLAGVNNEQFF. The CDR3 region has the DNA TGTGCCAGCAGCTCCCGGTTAGCGGGAGTAAACAATGAGCAGTTCTTC.

The CDR3 protein is CASSLQGLAYNEQFF. As DNA, the CDR3 is TGTGCCAGCAGCTTGCAGGGTCTCGCCTACAATGAGCAGTTCTTC. J is TRBJ2-1 and V is TRBV5-8; possibly TRBD1 for D (5 bases). Germline assignment: CDR1 SGHTS and CDR2 YDEGEE. This CDR3 is 15 amino acids long. V dropped 1 base and J dropped 2 bases, with 10 bases sitting between them.

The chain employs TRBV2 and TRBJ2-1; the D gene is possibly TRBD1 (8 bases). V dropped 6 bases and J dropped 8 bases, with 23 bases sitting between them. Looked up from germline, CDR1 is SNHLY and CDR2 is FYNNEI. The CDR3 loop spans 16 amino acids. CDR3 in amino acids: CASSRQRTGGGHEQFF. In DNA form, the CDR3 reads TGTGCCAGCAGCCGTCAGCGTACAGGGGGGGGGCATGAGCAGTTCTTC.

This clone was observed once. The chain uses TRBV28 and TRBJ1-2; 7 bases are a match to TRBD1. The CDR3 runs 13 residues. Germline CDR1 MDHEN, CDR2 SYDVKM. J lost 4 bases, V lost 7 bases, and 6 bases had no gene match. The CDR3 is CASKFQGGYGYTF. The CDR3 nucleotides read TGTGCCAGCAAGTTTCAGGGGGGCTATGGCTACACCTTC.

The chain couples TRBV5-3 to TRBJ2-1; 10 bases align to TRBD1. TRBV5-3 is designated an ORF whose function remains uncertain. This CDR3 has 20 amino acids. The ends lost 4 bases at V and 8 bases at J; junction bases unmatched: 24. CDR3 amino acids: CARSIGHRQGASGGVDEQFF. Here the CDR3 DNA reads TGTGCCAGAAGCATTGGGCACAGACAGGGGGCTTCAGGAGGAGTAGATGAGCAGTTCTTC.

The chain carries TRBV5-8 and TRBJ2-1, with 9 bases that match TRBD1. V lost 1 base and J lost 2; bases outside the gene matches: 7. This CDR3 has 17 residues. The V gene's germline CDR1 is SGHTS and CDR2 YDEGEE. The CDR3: CASSLFPGTGTYNEQFF. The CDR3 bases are TGTGCCAGCAGCTTGTTTCCCGGGACAGGGACCTACAATGAGCAGTTCTTC.

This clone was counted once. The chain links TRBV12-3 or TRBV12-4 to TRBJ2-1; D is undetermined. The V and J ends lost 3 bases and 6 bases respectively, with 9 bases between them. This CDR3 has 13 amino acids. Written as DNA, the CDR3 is TGTGCCAGCAGTTTTGACTTATTCAATGAGCAGTTCTTC. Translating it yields CASSFDLFNEQFF.

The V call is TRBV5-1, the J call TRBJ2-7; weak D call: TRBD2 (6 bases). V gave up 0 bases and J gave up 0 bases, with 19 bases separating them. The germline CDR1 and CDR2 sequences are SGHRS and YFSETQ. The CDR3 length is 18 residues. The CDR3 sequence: CASSLDIPGLQVSYEQYF. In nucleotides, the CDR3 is TGCGCCAGCAGCTTGGACATACCGGGACTTCAAGTCTCCTACGAGCAGTACTTC.

The CDR3 sequence: CASSPVLMNTEAFF. The CDR3 coding sequence is TGTGCCAGCAGCCCTGTGCTAATGAACACTGAAGCTTTCTTT. This rearrangement joins TRBV5-8 to TRBJ1-1; D remains ambiguous. The CDR3 consists of 14 residues. Per germline, CDR1 SGHTS and CDR2 YDEGEE. Trimming took off 4 bases at V and 0 bases at J, with 10 bases between the two ends.

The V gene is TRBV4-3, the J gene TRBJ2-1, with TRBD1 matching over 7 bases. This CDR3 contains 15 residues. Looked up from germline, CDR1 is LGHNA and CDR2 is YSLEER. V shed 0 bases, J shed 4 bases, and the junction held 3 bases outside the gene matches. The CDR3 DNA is TGCGCCAGCAGCCAAGAGAGGGGGCCTTACAATGAGCAGTTCTTC. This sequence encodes CASSQERGPYNEQFF.

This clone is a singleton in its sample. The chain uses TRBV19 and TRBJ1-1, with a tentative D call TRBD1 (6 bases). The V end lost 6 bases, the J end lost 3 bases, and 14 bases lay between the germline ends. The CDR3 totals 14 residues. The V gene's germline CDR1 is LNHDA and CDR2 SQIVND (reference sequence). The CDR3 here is CASSPRAGDTEAFF. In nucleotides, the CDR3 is TGTGCCAGTAGCCCCAGGGCAGGGGACACTGAAGCTTTCTTT.

CDR3 DNA: TGTGCCAGCTCACCACCTGCGGGGCGGAACTATGGCTACACCTTC. As protein: CASSPPAGRNYGYTF. This chain uses TRBV18 with TRBJ1-2; weak D call: TRBD1 (5 bases). The CDR3 totals 15 residues. The V end was cut by 0 bases, the J end by 2 bases, with 10 bases between. CDR1 is KGHSH and CDR2 is LQKENI in the germline V gene.

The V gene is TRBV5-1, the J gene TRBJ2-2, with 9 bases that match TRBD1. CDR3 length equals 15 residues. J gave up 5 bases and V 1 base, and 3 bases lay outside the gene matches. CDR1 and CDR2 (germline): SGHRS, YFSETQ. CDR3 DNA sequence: TGCGCCAGCAGCTTGACAGGGGGCATGACCGGGGAGCTGTTTTTT. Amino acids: CASSLTGGMTGELFF. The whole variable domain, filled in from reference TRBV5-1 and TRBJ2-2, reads KAGVTQTPRYLIKTRGQQVTLSCSPISGHRSVSWYQQTPGQGLQFLFEYFSETQRNKGNFPGRFSGRQFSNSRSEMNVSTLELGDSALYLCASSLTGGMTGELFFGEGSRLTVL.

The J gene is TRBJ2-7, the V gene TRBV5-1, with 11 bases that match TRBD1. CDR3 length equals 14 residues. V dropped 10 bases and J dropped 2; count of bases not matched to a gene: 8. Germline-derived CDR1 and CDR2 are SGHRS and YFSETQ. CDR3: CASSSGQGAYEQYF. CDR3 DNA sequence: TGCGCCTCGTCCTCGGGACAGGGGGCCTACGAGCAGTACTTC.

CDR3 bases: TGTGCCAGCAGGAGGGACAGCGGATCTGAAGCTTTCTTT. It encodes CASRRDSGSEAFF. This sequence joins TRBV6-5 and TRBJ1-1; 7 bases are a match to TRBD1. The CDR3 loop spans 13 amino acids. From germline, CDR1 is MNHEY and CDR2 SVGAGI. V lost 6 bases to trimming and J lost 6 bases; unmatched junction nucleotides: 7.

The CDR3 coding sequence is TGTGCCAGCAGCTTTGGGCAATCCACCGGGGAGCTGTTTTTT. Amino acids: CASSFGQSTGELFF. The chain links TRBV7-2 to TRBJ2-2; D not certain. Germline V lookup: CDR1 SGHTA, CDR2 FQGNSA. This CDR3 contains 14 residues. Trimming stripped 3 bases from V and 4 bases from J, with 9 bases between.

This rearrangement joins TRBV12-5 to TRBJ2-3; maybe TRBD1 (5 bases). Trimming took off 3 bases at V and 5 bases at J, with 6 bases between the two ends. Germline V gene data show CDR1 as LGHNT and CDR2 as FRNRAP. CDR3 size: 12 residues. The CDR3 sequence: CASGLRGDTQYF. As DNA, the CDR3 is TGTGCTAGTGGTTTAAGGGGAGATACGCAGTATTTT.

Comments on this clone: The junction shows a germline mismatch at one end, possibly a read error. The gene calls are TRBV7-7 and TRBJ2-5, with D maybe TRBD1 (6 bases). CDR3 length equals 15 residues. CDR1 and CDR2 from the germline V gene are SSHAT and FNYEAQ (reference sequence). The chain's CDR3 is CASSLGLGGQETQYF. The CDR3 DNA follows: TGTGCTAGCAGCTTAGGTTTAGGGGGCCAAGAGACCCAGTACTTC.

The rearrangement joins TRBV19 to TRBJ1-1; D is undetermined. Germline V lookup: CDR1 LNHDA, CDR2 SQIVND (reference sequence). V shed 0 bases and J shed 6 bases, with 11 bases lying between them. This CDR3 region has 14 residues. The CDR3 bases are TGTGCCAGTAGTATAGACCGAGGGATCTCTGAAGCTTTCTTT. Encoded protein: CASSIDRGISEAFF.

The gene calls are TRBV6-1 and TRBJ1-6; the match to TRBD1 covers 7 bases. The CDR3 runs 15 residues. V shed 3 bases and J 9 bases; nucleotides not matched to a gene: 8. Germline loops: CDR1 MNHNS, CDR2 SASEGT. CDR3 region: CASSDRQGRASPLHF. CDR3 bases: TGTGCCAGCAGTGATAGACAGGGACGAGCTTCACCCCTCCACTTT.

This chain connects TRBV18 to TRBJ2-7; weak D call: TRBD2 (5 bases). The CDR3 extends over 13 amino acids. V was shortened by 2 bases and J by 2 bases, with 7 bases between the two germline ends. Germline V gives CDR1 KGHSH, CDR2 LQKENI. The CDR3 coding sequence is TGTGCCAGCTCACCAATCGGGGCCTACGAGCAGTACTTC. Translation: CASSPIGAYEQYF.

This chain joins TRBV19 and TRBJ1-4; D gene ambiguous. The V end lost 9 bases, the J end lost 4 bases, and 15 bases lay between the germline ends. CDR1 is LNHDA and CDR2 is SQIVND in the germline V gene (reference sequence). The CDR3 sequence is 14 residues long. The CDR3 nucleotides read TGTGCCAGGCCTGAACCCGCAGATAATGAAAAACTGTTTTTT. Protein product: CARPEPADNEKLFF.

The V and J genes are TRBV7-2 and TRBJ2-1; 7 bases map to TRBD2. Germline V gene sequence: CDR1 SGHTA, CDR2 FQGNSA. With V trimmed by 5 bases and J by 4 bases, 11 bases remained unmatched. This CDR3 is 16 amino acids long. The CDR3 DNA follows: TGTGCCAGCAGCCCGACCGGGACTAAGACTTACAATGAGCAGTTCTTC. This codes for CASSPTGTKTYNEQFF. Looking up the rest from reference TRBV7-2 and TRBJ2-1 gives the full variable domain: GAGVSQSPSNKVTEKGKDVELRCDPISGHTALYWYRQSLGQGLEFLIYFQGNSAPDKSGLPSDRFSAERTGGSVSTLTIQRTQQEDSAVYLCASSPTGTKTYNEQFFGPGTRLTVL.